Below are 19 T cell receptor beta chains sequenced from a single sample in a study of control samples from healthy donors and cancer patients. The assay was immunoSEQ multiplex PCR, and TCRdb's table has in-frame clones only and misses some. The table lists about 52,000 clones, 95% of them singletons. The sample comprised blood. The receptors come from a man younger than 45 in good health.

The CDR3 is CASSRGGPGELFF. For the CDR3, the DNA is TGTGCCAGTAGTAGAGGGGGGCCCGGGGAGCTGTTTTTT. The chain links TRBV19 to TRBJ2-2; D may match TRBD1 or TRBD2 (6 bases each). V was clipped by 4 bases and J by 6 bases, with 9 bases between them. CDR3 size: 13 residues. Looked up from germline, CDR1 is LNHDA and CDR2 is SQIVND (reference sequence).

The CDR3 spells CASSETSGTGHHEQYF. In nucleotides, the CDR3 is TGTGCCAGCAGTGAAACCTCCGGGACAGGGCACCACGAGCAGTACTTC. The J gene is TRBJ2-7, the V gene TRBV6-1, with 9 bases lining up with TRBD1. The ends lost 2 bases at V and 5 bases at J; junction bases unmatched: 10. The CDR3 runs 16 residues. CDR1 MNHNS and CDR2 SASEGT come from the germline V gene.

The CDR3 DNA reads as TGTGCCAGCAGCCCAAACGGACTCCCAGGCGATGAGCAGTTCTTC. Protein sequence: CASSPNGLPGDEQFF. The chain employs TRBV9 and TRBJ2-1; D perhaps matches TRBD2 (5 bases). The germline gives CDR1 SGDLS, CDR2 YYNGEE. V dropped 4 bases and J dropped 8 bases, with 19 bases sitting between them. There are 15 residues in the CDR3.

This rearrangement joins TRBV6-2 or TRBV6-3 to TRBJ1-2, with D hard to call. Germline values: CDR1 MNHEY, CDR2 SVGEGT. V was pared by 4 bases and J by 4 bases, with 7 bases between. CDR3 length: 12 amino acids. The CDR3 sequence: CASSFGRYGYTF. CDR3 sequence (DNA): TGTGCCAGCAGTTTCGGCCGCTATGGCTACACCTTC.

This clone was counted a single time. The same CDR3 is also encoded by other DNA sequences in this sample. The V call is TRBV19, the J call TRBJ2-1, with 10 bases aligning to TRBD2. With V trimmed by 1 base and J by 3 bases, 0 bases remained unmatched. Germline V gene sequence: CDR1 LNHDA, CDR2 SQIVND (reference sequence). CDR3 length: 15 residues. CDR3 sequence reads: CASSIGLAGYNEQFF. The DNA of the CDR3 is TGTGCCAGTAGTATAGGACTAGCGGGCTACAATGAGCAGTTCTTC.

This chain links TRBV27 with TRBJ1-5, with no clear D. The germline V gene encodes CDR1 MNHEY and CDR2 SMNVEV (reference sequence). V lost 2 bases and J 4 bases, leaving 12 bases between the germline ends. CDR3 length: 15 amino acids. The CDR3 DNA is TGTGCCAGCAGTTTAAACGTGGCAGGTAATCAGCCCCAGCATTTT. Protein product: CASSLNVAGNQPQHF.

The chain recombines TRBV15 with TRBJ2-6; D is possibly TRBD1 (6 bases). V lost 1 base, J lost 4 bases, and 11 bases lay in between. The germline V gene encodes CDR1 LNHNV and CDR2 YYDKDF (reference sequence). The CDR3 has 16 amino acids. The CDR3 protein is CATSRGRTAGANVLTF. As DNA, the CDR3 is TGTGCCACCAGCAGAGGGAGGACAGCCGGGGCCAACGTCCTGACTTTC.

The genes are TRBV7-3 and TRBJ2-5, with 8 bases lining up with TRBD2. Trimming cost V 0 bases and J 4 bases; bases outside gene matches: 4. The CDR3 covers 15 residues. Per the germline V gene, CDR1 is SGHTA and CDR2 is FQGTGA. The CDR3 sequence is CASSLTGTSGETQYF. In nucleotides, the CDR3 is TGTGCCAGCAGCTTAACCGGGACTAGTGGAGAGACCCAGTACTTC.

V and J are TRBV28 and TRBJ1-2; D is undetermined. The germline gives CDR1 MDHEN, CDR2 SYDVKM. The CDR3 loop spans 13 amino acids. With 3 bases removed from V and 8 bases from J, the gap between germline ends came to 13 bases. Written as DNA, the CDR3 is TGTGCCAGCAGTTTTAAGGCCCACTGGGGCTACACCTTC. Protein: CASSFKAHWGYTF.

This chain uses TRBV15 with TRBJ2-1, with D tentatively TRBD2 (5 bases). The CDR3 runs to 16 residues. The V and J ends lost 3 bases and 2 bases respectively, with 14 bases between them. Looked up from germline, CDR1 is LNHNV and CDR2 is YYDKDF (reference sequence). The CDR3 loop reads CATSRSRAVTYNEQFF. The CDR3 nucleotides read TGTGCCACCAGCAGGTCGCGGGCGGTCACCTACAATGAGCAGTTCTTC. Combining the CDR3 with reference TRBV15 and TRBJ2-1 gives the whole variable domain DAMVIQNPRYQVTQFGKPVTLSCSQTLNHNVMYWYQQKSSQAPKLLFHYYDKDFNNEADTPDNFQSRRPNTSFCFLDIRSPGLGDTAMYLCATSRSRAVTYNEQFFGPGTRLTVL.

The chain recombines TRBV15 with TRBJ1-5; 7 bases are shared with TRBD1. Per germline, CDR1 LNHNV and CDR2 YYDKDF (reference sequence). CDR3 length equals 15 residues. V dropped 1 base and J dropped 10; count of bases not matched to a gene: 10. This CDR3 is CATSRGGTDYLPQHF. In DNA form, the CDR3 reads TGTGCCACCAGCAGAGGAGGGACAGACTACTTACCCCAGCATTTT.

The chain is built from TRBV6-1 and TRBJ1-6; no definite D call. Germline CDR1 is MNHNS and CDR2 is SASEGT. The germline V and J ends were trimmed by 3 bases and 10 bases, with 7 bases remaining between them. The CDR3 spans 12 residues. CDR3 sequence (DNA): TGTGCCAGCAGTGAGAGGATCTCACCCCTCCACTTT. Amino acids: CASSERISPLHF.

The chain couples TRBV4-1 to TRBJ1-2; no definite D call. The germline CDR1 and CDR2 sequences are MGHRA and YSYEKL. This CDR3 spans 15 amino acids. Trimming cost V 1 base and J 7 bases, with 16 bases left between them. The CDR3 sequence is CASSQGVEQHCGYTF. CDR3 nucleotides: TGCGCCAGCAGCCAAGGAGTTGAGCAGCACTGTGGCTACACCTTC.

The V gene is TRBV5-6, the J gene TRBJ2-7, with D hard to call. Germline V gene lookup returns CDR1 SGHDT and CDR2 YYEEEE. The CDR3 sequence is 14 residues long. Trimming pared 3 bases from V and 0 bases from J, leaving 10 bases between. This CDR3 reads CASSWTGNSYEQYF. The CDR3 DNA follows: TGTGCCAGCAGCTGGACGGGCAACTCCTACGAGCAGTACTTC.

This clone was found once. The chain combines TRBV4-1 with TRBJ2-7, with TRBD2 identical over 11 bases. Per germline, CDR1 MGHRA and CDR2 YSYEKL. CDR3 length: 16 amino acids. V lost 0 bases and J lost 3; bases outside the gene matches: 4. CDR3 DNA sequence: TGCGCCAGCAGCCAAGACCTACTAGCGGGAGACTACGAGCAGTACTTC. Encoded protein: CASSQDLLAGDYEQYF.

The chain has TRBV29-1 and TRBJ1-2; no definite D call. Germline CDR1 is SQVTM and CDR2 is ANQGSEA. Trimming stripped 4 bases from V and 4 bases from J, with 10 bases between. The CDR3 totals 12 residues. The CDR3 spells CSVGSQVYGYTF. The CDR3 DNA sequence: TGCAGCGTTGGTAGCCAAGTCTATGGCTACACCTTC.

The CDR3 region has the DNA TGTGCCAGTAGCATTGGACCGAGCCGCAATCAGCCCCAGCATTTT. It specifies CASSIGPSRNQPQHF. The V gene is TRBV19, the J gene TRBJ1-5; D is unresolved. V lost 6 bases, J lost 2 bases, and 14 bases lay in between. The CDR3 extends over 15 amino acids. Germline V gene sequence: CDR1 LNHDA, CDR2 SQIVND (reference sequence).

The chain recombines TRBV28 with TRBJ2-5; TRBD2 is a possible D gene (5 bases). Germline values: CDR1 MDHEN, CDR2 SYDVKM. CDR3 length: 14 residues. V was trimmed by 5 bases and J by 5 bases, leaving 15 bases between them. The CDR3 DNA is TGTGCCAGCAGTAATCAGGCGGAGCGGGAGACCCAGTACTTC. Protein product: CASSNQAERETQYF.

The gene calls are TRBV19 and TRBJ2-1, with D possibly TRBD1 on 5 matching bases. The CDR3 is 12 amino acids. V shed 7 bases and J shed 6 bases, with 10 bases lying between them. Germline loops: CDR1 LNHDA, CDR2 SQIVND (reference sequence). DNA for the CDR3: TGTGCCAGTATGGGGCAGGCCAATGAGCAGTTCTTC. This codes for CASMGQANEQFF.